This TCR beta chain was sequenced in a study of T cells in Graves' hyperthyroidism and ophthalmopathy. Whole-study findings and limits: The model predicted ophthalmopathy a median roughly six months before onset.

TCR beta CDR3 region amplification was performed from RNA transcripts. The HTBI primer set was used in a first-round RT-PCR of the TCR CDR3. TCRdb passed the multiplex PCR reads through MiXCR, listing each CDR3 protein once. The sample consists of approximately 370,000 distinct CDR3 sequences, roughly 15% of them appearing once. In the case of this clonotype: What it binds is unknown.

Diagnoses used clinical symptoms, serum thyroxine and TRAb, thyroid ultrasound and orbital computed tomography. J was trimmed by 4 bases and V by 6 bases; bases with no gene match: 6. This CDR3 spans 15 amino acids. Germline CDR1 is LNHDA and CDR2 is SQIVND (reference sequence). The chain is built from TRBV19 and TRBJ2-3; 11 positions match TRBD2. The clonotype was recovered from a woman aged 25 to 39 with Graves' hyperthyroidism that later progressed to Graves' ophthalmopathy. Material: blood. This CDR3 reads CASSPVSGGADTQYF. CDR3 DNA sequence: TGTGCCAGTAGCCCCGTTAGCGGGGGGGCAGATACGCAGTATTTT.